The 18 T cell receptor beta chains reported below all come from one sample, sequenced in a study of blood T cell repertoires in COVID-19. Generated by immunoSEQ multiplex PCR, the TCRdb table keeps only in-frame clones and is missing some. Here the sample spans around 170,000 clones, roughly 70% being singletons. Source material: peripheral blood. All receptors come from a woman older than 75 with acute or convalescent COVID-19.

This rearrangement joins TRBV12-3 or TRBV12-4 to TRBJ1-1; D possibly corresponds to TRBD1 (6 bases). V gave up 6 bases and J gave up 7 bases, with 15 bases separating them. The length of the CDR3 is 13 residues. The CDR3 DNA reads as TGTGCCAGCAGACCAACAGGGAGCTTTGAAGCTTTCTTT. As protein: CASRPTGSFEAFF.

This clone has just one count. The V gene is TRBV24-1, the J gene TRBJ1-1, with TRBD1 identical over 7 bases. V lost 4 bases and J lost 6; bases outside the gene matches: 7. Germline loops: CDR1 KGHDR, CDR2 SFDVKD. This CDR3 contains 14 residues. As DNA, the CDR3 is TGTGCCACCAGTGACATGAGACAGGGAGCTGAAGCTTTCTTT. Protein: CATSDMRQGAEAFF.

This clone was detected ten times or more. The chain is built from TRBV25-1 and TRBJ1-2; D is unresolved. V lost 5 bases and J lost 0, with 7 bases in between. Germline-derived CDR1 and CDR2 are MGHDK and SYGVNS. The CDR3 runs 13 residues. The CDR3 loop reads CASSPSTNYGYTF. CDR3 DNA: TGTGCCAGCAGTCCTAGCACTAACTATGGCTACACCTTC.

The gene calls are TRBV29-1 and TRBJ2-3; D gene uncertain. The CDR3 has 11 amino acids. V was pared by 6 bases and J by 4 bases, with 8 bases between. CDR1 and CDR2 (germline): SQVTM, ANQGSEA. The CDR3 region is CSVPYPDTQYF. The CDR3 bases are TGCAGCGTCCCCTATCCAGATACGCAGTATTTT.

The V and J genes are TRBV24-1 and TRBJ2-7; 11 bases line up with TRBD1. Per germline, CDR1 KGHDR and CDR2 SFDVKD. Germline trimming cut 5 bases from V and 8 bases from J; bases unmatched to any gene: 7. The CDR3 loop spans 14 amino acids. The chain's CDR3 is CATSVTDRGQKQYF. CDR3 nucleotide sequence: TGTGCCACCAGTGTCACGGACAGGGGGCAGAAGCAGTACTTC.

V gene TRBV27 combines with J gene TRBJ2-6, with TRBD1 matching over 10 bases. Trimming removed 3 bases from V and 0 bases from J; junction bases left unmatched: 5. Germline V CDR1 and CDR2: MNHEY, SMNVEV (reference sequence). CDR3 length: 18 residues. Here the CDR3 reads CASSLGTGAFSGANVLTF. CDR3 in DNA: TGTGCCAGCAGTTTGGGGACAGGGGCCTTCTCTGGGGCCAACGTCCTGACTTTC.

This chain connects TRBV7-9 to TRBJ2-7, with D possibly matching TRBD2 (6 bases). This CDR3 is 16 amino acids long. The V and J ends lost 1 base and 3 bases respectively, with 16 bases between them. Germline lookup yields CDR1 SEHNR and CDR2 FQNEAQ (reference sequence). The CDR3 DNA follows: TGTGCCAGCAGCTTAGGGGCCCGGGAGATGGACTACGAGCAGTACTTC. It translates to CASSLGAREMDYEQYF. Combining the CDR3 with reference TRBV7-9 and TRBJ2-7 gives the whole variable domain DTGVSQNPRHKITKRGQNVTFRCDPISEHNRLYWYRQTLGQGPEFLTYFQNEAQLEKSRLLSDRFSAERPKGSFSTLEIQRTEQGDSAMYLCASSLGAREMDYEQYFGPGTRLTVT.

The chain carries TRBV3-1 (or the pseudogene TRBV3-2) and TRBJ2-2; D is uncertain. CDR1 and CDR2 (germline): LGHDT, YNNKEL (reference sequence). Trimming removed 0 bases at V and 6 bases at J, with 5 bases between. The CDR3 is 13 residues long. CDR3 DNA: TGTGCCAGCAGCCAAGAGTATTCCGGGGAGCTGTTTTTT. Amino acids: CASSQEYSGELFF.

The gene calls are TRBV2 and TRBJ1-4, with no clear D. Deletions cut 5 bases from V and 7 bases from J, with 5 bases between. CDR1 SNHLY and CDR2 FYNNEI come from the germline V gene. CDR3 length: 11 amino acids. CDR3 residues: CASSLSEKLFF. Here the CDR3 DNA reads TGTGCCAGCAGTCTGAGTGAAAAACTGTTTTTT.

V gene TRBV5-1 combines with J gene TRBJ2-5; D ambiguous. V lost 2 bases and J 0 bases, leaving 11 bases between the germline ends. Germline loops: CDR1 SGHRS, CDR2 YFSETQ. This CDR3 comprises 15 residues. CDR3 DNA: TGCGCCAGCAGCTTATCTTCAGCGTACCAAGAGACCCAGTACTTC. Its protein is CASSLSSAYQETQYF.

This clone was seen only a few times. The chain uses TRBV18 and TRBJ1-2; D is unclear. Trimming left V 2 bases short and J 8 bases short, with 9 bases between. CDR3 length: 12 amino acids. Germline V gene sequence: CDR1 KGHSH, CDR2 LQKENI. CDR3 DNA sequence: TGTGCCAGCTCACCAGGTGGCTTAGGCTACACCTTC. Residues: CASSPGGLGYTF.

This rearrangement joins TRBV6-5 to TRBJ1-4, with D perhaps TRBD1 (5 bases). Trimming removed 8 bases at V and 6 bases at J, with 16 bases between. The CDR3 extends over 14 amino acids. CDR1 MNHEY and CDR2 SVGAGI come from the germline V gene. The CDR3 DNA is TGTGCCAGCGCCTGGGGGGGGGAGGATGAAAAACTGTTTTTT. This encodes CASAWGGEDEKLFF.

The chain links TRBV11-3 to TRBJ2-5; D might be TRBD2 (6 bases). Germline loops: CDR1 SGHNT, CDR2 YENEEA. CDR3 length: 13 amino acids. V dropped 5 bases and J dropped 3 bases, with 10 bases sitting between them. For the CDR3, the DNA is TGTGCCAGCAGCCCCCGGGGGAAAGAGACCCAGTACTTC. Its protein product is CASSPRGKETQYF.

The chain carries TRBV7-9 and TRBJ1-3; 9 positions agree with TRBD1. After removal of 5 bases from V and 8 bases from J, the junction contained 7 bases not matched to a gene. Per the germline V gene, CDR1 is SEHNR and CDR2 is FQNEAQ (reference sequence). The CDR3 runs 14 residues. The CDR3 region is CASSHRDRVDTIYF. CDR3 sequence (DNA): TGTGCCAGCAGCCACCGGGACAGGGTAGACACCATATATTTT. Full variable domain (remainder filled in from reference TRBV7-9 and TRBJ1-3): DTGVSQNPRHKITKRGQNVTFRCDPISEHNRLYWYRQTLGQGPEFLTYFQNEAQLEKSRLLSDRFSAERPKGSFSTLEIQRTEQGDSAMYLCASSHRDRVDTIYFGEGSWLTVV.

The chain joins TRBV7-2 to TRBJ1-1; weak D call: TRBD1 (6 bases). In germline, CDR1 is SGHTA, CDR2 FQGNSA. The CDR3 has 14 amino acids. Trimming removed 5 bases at V and 6 bases at J, with 16 bases between. The DNA for the CDR3 is TGTGCCAGCAGCCCCACGGGGGGCCTACCTGAAGCTTTCTTT. This translates into CASSPTGGLPEAFF. Drawing the rest from reference TRBV7-2 and TRBJ1-1, the complete variable domain is GAGVSQSPSNKVTEKGKDVELRCDPISGHTALYWYRQSLGQGLEFLIYFQGNSAPDKSGLPSDRFSAERTGGSVSTLTIQRTQQEDSAVYLCASSPTGGLPEAFFGQGTRLTVV.

The chain links TRBV3-1 (or the pseudogene TRBV3-2) to TRBJ1-5; TRBD1 is a possible D gene (5 bases). CDR1 is LGHDT, CDR2 YNNKEL, per germline (reference sequence). V lost 4 bases, J lost 0 bases, and 10 bases lay in between. CDR3 size: 15 residues. The CDR3 nucleotides read TGTGCCAGCAGCCCGACAGTCAATAGCAATCAGCCCCAGCATTTT. Protein: CASSPTVNSNQPQHF.

The chain joins TRBV28 to TRBJ1-2, with 8 nucleotides matching TRBD1. Per the germline V gene, CDR1 is MDHEN and CDR2 is SYDVKM. The CDR3 is 13 amino acids. The junction had 11 bases not matched to a gene; V was cut back by 11 bases and J by 6 bases. The CDR3 region has the DNA TGTGCCGGACAGGGATTATCTACGGATGGCTACACCTTC. It translates to CAGQGLSTDGYTF.

This clone was counted between two and nine times. The CDR3 DNA reads TGTGCCAGCAGCCCCTACGTCCTCAGGGTACCCAGCTCTGGAAACACCATATATTTT. It specifies CASSPYVLRVPSSGNTIYF. The rearrangement joins TRBV3-1 (or the pseudogene TRBV3-2) to TRBJ1-3, with D possibly matching TRBD1 (5 bases). Trimming cost V 4 bases and J 0 bases, with 22 bases left between them. The germline CDR1 and CDR2 sequences are LGHDT and YNNKEL (reference sequence). CDR3 length: 19 amino acids.